The 5 T cell receptor beta chains given below trace back to one sample, sequenced in a study of Graves' ophthalmopathy and Graves' hyperthyroidism. RNA served as the template for amplifying TCR beta CDR3 regions. Second-round multiplex PCR followed a first-round RT-PCR using HTBI primers. One entry per CDR3 protein, called by TCRdb with MiXCR from the multiplex PCR reads. The table includes roughly 700,000 distinct CDR3 sequences, roughly 40% detected once. Sample: peripheral blood. Receptors were obtained from an adult man with Graves' ophthalmopathy.

This clonotype has ten or more counts. This rearrangement joins TRBV29-1 to TRBJ2-7, with TRBD2 matching 7 bases. CDR1 is SQVTM and CDR2 is ANQGSEA in the germline V gene. V shed 3 bases and J 1 base; nucleotides not matched to a gene: 3. The CDR3 extends over 13 amino acids. Here the CDR3 reads CSVEWRGSYEQYF. The CDR3 DNA reads as TGCAGCGTTGAGTGGCGGGGGTCCTACGAGCAGTACTTC.

The rearrangement uses TRBV10-3 and TRBJ2-7, with 7 nucleotides matching TRBD1. V gave up 8 bases and J gave up 3 bases; unmatched junction bases: 10. This CDR3 has 14 amino acids. The germline CDR1 and CDR2 sequences are ENHRY and SYGVKD. For the CDR3, the DNA is TGTGCCATCGCAGATATGAGACAGGGCTACGAGCAGTACTTC. Its protein product is CAIADMRQGYEQYF.

This clonotype was observed at least ten times. V usage is TRBV2 and J usage is TRBJ2-5, with D perhaps TRBD1 or TRBD2 (6 bases each). The CDR3 runs 14 residues. Looked up from germline, CDR1 is SNHLY and CDR2 is FYNNEI. The V gene lost 4 bases and the J gene lost 4 bases, with 13 bases spanning the gap. The CDR3 DNA reads TGTGCCAGCAGTGGGGCGGAGGGGGGAGAGACCCAGTACTTC. Amino acid sequence: CASSGAEGGETQYF. Together with reference TRBV2 and TRBJ2-5, the CDR3 gives the full variable domain: EPEVTQTPSHQVTQMGQEVILRCVPISNHLYFYWYRQILGQKVEFLVSFYNNEISEKSEIFDDQFSVERPDGSNFTLKIRSTKLEDSAMYFCASSGAEGGETQYFGPGTRLLVL.

Remarks on this clonotype: A read error may explain this, as a much larger clone is one base away. No conserved phenylalanine or tryptophan is present at the end of the CDR3, so a read error is the likely explanation. The rearrangement uses TRBV7-7 and TRBJ2-7; TRBD2 might be the D (5 bases). The CDR3 length is 14 residues. Germline CDR1 and CDR2: SSHAT and FNYEAQ (reference sequence). The ends were cut back, 5 bases at V and 0 bases at J, with 11 bases in the middle. Written as DNA, the CDR3 is TGTGCCAGCAGCCCGGACGGGGTCTCCTACGAGCAGTACCTC. This sequence encodes CASSPDGVSYEQYL.

Comments on this clonotype: A read error is possible here, since a much larger clone lies one base away. The conserved phenylalanine or tryptophan is not found at the CDR3 terminus, so this likely reflects a read error. The V call is TRBV20-1, the J call TRBJ2-7, with D possibly matching TRBD1 (5 bases). Germline CDR1 and CDR2: DFQATT and SNEGSKA (reference sequence). Trimming took 4 bases from V and 0 from J, leaving 7 bases between them. CDR3 length equals 12 residues. The CDR3 is CSATDTSYEQYC. The CDR3 coding sequence is TGCAGTGCTACGGACACCTCCTACGAGCAGTACTGC.